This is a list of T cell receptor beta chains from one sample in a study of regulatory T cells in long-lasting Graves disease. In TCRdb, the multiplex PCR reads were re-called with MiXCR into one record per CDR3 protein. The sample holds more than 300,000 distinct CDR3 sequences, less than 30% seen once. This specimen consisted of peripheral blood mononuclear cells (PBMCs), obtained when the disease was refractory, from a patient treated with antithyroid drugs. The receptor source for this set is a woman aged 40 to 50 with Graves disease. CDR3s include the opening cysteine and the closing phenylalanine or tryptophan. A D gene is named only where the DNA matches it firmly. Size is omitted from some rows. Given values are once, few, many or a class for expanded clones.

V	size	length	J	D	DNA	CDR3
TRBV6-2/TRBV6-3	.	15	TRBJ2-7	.	TGTGCCAGCAGTTACGAATGGGTTATGGTGTACGAGCAGTACTTC	CASSYEWVMVYEQYF
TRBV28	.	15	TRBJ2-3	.	TGTGCCAGCAGTTTTGTCGGACTCCCAACCGATACGCAGTATTTT	CASSFVGLPTDTQYF
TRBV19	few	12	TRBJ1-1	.	TGTGCCAGTAGCACAGGGAACGCTGAAGCTTTCTTT	CASSTGNAEAFF
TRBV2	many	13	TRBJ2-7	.	TGTGCCAGCAAGGGGGAACCGTCTAGCGAGCAGTACTTC	CASKGEPSSEQYF
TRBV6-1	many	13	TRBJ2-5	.	TGTGCCAGCAATCGACAGCCTCGAGAGACCCAGTACTTC	CASNRQPRETQYF
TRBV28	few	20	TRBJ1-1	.	TGTGCCAGCAGGGATTATCCTCTAGGGCCCCCAGCGTCCAGGAACACTGAAGCTTTCTTT	CASRDYPLGPPASRNTEAFF
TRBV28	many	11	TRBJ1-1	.	TGTGCCAGCAGTTCTCCGGGACGCGCTTTCTTT	CASSSPGRAFF
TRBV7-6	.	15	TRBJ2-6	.	TGTGCCAGCAGCTTAGAGGCGAATGGGGCCAACGTCCTGACTTTC	CASSLEANGANVLTF
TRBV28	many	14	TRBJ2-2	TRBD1	TGTGCCAGCAAGGGACAGCCGAACACCGGGGAGCTGTTTTTT	CASKGQPNTGELFF
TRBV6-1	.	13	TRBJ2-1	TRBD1	TGTGCCAGCAAAGGGGGCCCGTGGGTAGAGCAGTTCTTC	CASKGGPWVEQFF
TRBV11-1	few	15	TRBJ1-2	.	TGTGCCAGCAGCTTGGGGCCCGACGGGGGGCTTGGCTACACCTTC	CASSLGPDGGLGYTF
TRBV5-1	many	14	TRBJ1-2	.	TGCGCCAGCAGCTCAACAGCCCTGAACTATGGCTACACCTTC	CASSSTALNYGYTF
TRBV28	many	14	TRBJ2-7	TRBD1	TGTGCCAGCAGTCGGGGACAGAGGGGATACGAGCAGTACTTC	CASSRGQRGYEQYF
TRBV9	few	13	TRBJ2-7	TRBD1	TGTGCCAGCAGTTCGCCGGGACAGTACGAGCAGTACTTC	CASSSPGQYEQYF
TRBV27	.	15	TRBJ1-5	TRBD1	TGTGCCAGCAGCAGGGACAGGGGATCGGGCCAGCCCCAGCATTTT	CASSRDRGSGQPQHF
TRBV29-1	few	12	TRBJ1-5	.	TGCAGCGCCTCAGACAGTTTTCAGCCCCAGCATTTT	CSASDSFQPQHF
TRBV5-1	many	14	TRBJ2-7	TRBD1	TGCGCCAGCAGCTGGACGTCACAGGGGTCGGAGCAGTACTTC	CASSWTSQGSEQYF
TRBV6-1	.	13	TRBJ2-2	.	TGTGCCAGCAGGAAGCCTTTAACCGGGGAGCTGTTTTTT	CASRKPLTGELFF
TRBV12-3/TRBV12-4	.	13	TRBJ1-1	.	TGTGCCAGCAGTTTGAGTGAGCGAGGGGAGGCTTTCTTT	CASSLSERGEAFF
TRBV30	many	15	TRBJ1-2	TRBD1	TGTGCCTGGAGTCGCACCGGGACAGGGAGCTCTGGCTACACCTTC	CAWSRTGTGSSGYTF